Shown below are 24 T cell receptor beta chains from a single sample sequenced in a study of blood T cells in healthy people across ages. Combining a sample-barcoded 5' primer with a J-beta primer mix, a second PCR ran for about 7 to 11 cycles. In TCRdb, the 5' RACE reads were re-called with MiXCR into one record per CDR3 protein. This table has around 1,000,000 distinct CDR3 sequences, 20% to 25% appearing once. The same sample was also used in a study of T cells of mothers and their children.

Sequencing input: blood. These receptors came from a girl under 10 years old in good health.

This clonotype appeared once. The chain links TRBV27 to TRBJ1-2; D not resolved. V lost 5 bases, J lost 2 bases, and 15 bases lay in between. The CDR3 is made up of 15 amino acids. The V gene's germline CDR1 is MNHEY and CDR2 SMNVEV (reference sequence). CDR3: CASSDALKLNYGYTF. DNA of the CDR3: TGTGCCAGCAGTGATGCCCTAAAGCTGAACTATGGCTACACCTTC.

The V call is TRBV3-1, the J call TRBJ2-1; D may match TRBD1 or TRBD2 (5 bases each). Trimming stripped 4 bases from V and 8 bases from J, with 27 bases between. The CDR3 extends over 18 amino acids. Germline V lookup: CDR1 LGHDT, CDR2 YNNKEL (reference sequence). The CDR3 is CASSPTGTPPPSWHEQFF. CDR3 nucleotides: TGTGCCAGCAGCCCTACCGGGACCCCTCCGCCCAGCTGGCATGAGCAGTTCTTC.

This clonotype was observed a few times. The V call is TRBV6-5, the J call TRBJ2-5; D could derive from TRBD1 or TRBD2 (5 bases each). This CDR3 has 11 residues. CDR1 and CDR2 (germline): MNHEY, SVGAGI. Trimming took 8 bases from V and 7 from J, leaving 11 bases between them. For the CDR3, the DNA is TGTGCCAGCCGGGGCCCGGGGACCCAGTACTTC. Its translation is CASRGPGTQYF.

This clonotype was seen a handful of times. The chain couples TRBV23-1 to TRBJ1-1; no reliable D call. TRBV23-1 is identified as an open reading frame with a role that is uncertain. V lost 9 bases and J lost 2, with 1 base in between. The CDR3 loop spans 9 amino acids. Written as DNA, the CDR3 is TGCGCCAGTAACACTGAAGCTTTCTTT. It encodes CASNTEAFF.

This clonotype was recorded a few times. This chain links TRBV10-3 with TRBJ1-1; D uncertain. The CDR3 consists of 13 residues. The ends were cut back, 0 bases at V and 4 bases at J, with 6 bases in the middle. The germline CDR1 and CDR2 sequences are ENHRY and SYGVKD. The CDR3 DNA reads TGTGCCATCAGTGAGTCGAGAGGCACTGAAGCTTTCTTT. Protein sequence: CAISESRGTEAFF.

The V and J genes are TRBV11-2 and TRBJ2-5, with 7 bases matching TRBD2. Trimming took 2 bases from V and 1 from J; bases not matched to a gene: 7. CDR3 length equals 16 residues. CDR1 and CDR2 (germline): SGHAT, FQNNGV. CDR3 DNA: TGTGCCAGCAGCTTAAATTGGGAGGGAGCCCAAGAGACCCAGTACTTC. Amino acid sequence: CASSLNWEGAQETQYF. Supplemented by reference TRBV11-2 and TRBJ2-5, the full variable domain reads EAGVAQSPRYKIIEKRQSVAFWCNPISGHATLYWYQQILGQGPKLLIQFQNNGVVDDSQLPKDRFSAERLKGVDSTLKIQPAKLEDSAVYLCASSLNWEGAQETQYFGPGTRLLVL.

This clonotype occurred a few times. V is TRBV12-3 or TRBV12-4 and J is TRBJ2-5; unclear D gene. This CDR3 has 14 residues. Trimming pared 7 bases from V and 2 bases from J, leaving 14 bases between. CDR3 bases: TGTGCCAGCACTCCCCATGCGGTACAAGAGACCCAGTACTTC. Translating it yields CASTPHAVQETQYF.

The chain carries TRBV20-1 and TRBJ1-4; D perhaps matches TRBD1 (5 bases). The V gene's germline CDR1 is DFQATT and CDR2 SNEGSKA (reference sequence). This CDR3 contains 15 residues. The V gene lost 0 bases and the J gene lost 7 bases, with 15 bases spanning the gap. Written as DNA, the CDR3 is TGCAGTGCTAGAGAAGTGTCGGGGGTGGGTGAAAAACTGTTTTTT. Amino acids: CSAREVSGVGEKLFF.

The chain joins TRBV28 to TRBJ2-5, with D tentatively TRBD2 (5 bases). The DNA end is more similar to TRBJ2-1, so the J call may be wrong. Germline CDR1 and CDR2: MDHEN and SYDVKM. CDR3 length equals 15 residues. DNA for the CDR3: TGTGCCAGCAGTTCCCGGGATAGGGTGCGGAATGAGCAGTTCTTC. Translation gives CASSSRDRVRNEQFF.

This clonotype was detected a few times. The V and J genes are TRBV9 and TRBJ1-4, with D perhaps TRBD1 (6 bases). V gave up 3 bases and J gave up 3 bases, with 12 bases separating them. Germline V gene data show CDR1 as SGDLS and CDR2 as YYNGEE. The CDR3 has 15 amino acids. As DNA, the CDR3 is TGTGCCAGCAGCGGCGACAGGCCTCCTAATGAAAAACTGTTTTTT. Amino acid sequence: CASSGDRPPNEKLFF.

This chain connects TRBV29-1 to TRBJ2-7; 12 nucleotides agree with TRBD2. This CDR3 has 13 residues. J lost 5 bases, V lost 6 bases, and 5 bases had no gene match. Germline lookup yields CDR1 SQVTM and CDR2 ANQGSEA. This chain's CDR3 is CSVTSGRPNEQYF. Here the CDR3 DNA reads TGCAGCGTGACTAGCGGGAGACCCAACGAGCAGTACTTC.

CDR3 coding DNA: TGTGCCAGCAGTTCAAAACTAGCGGTGGGAGATACGCAGTATTTT. Amino acid sequence: CASSSKLAVGDTQYF. The chain links TRBV12-3 or TRBV12-4 to TRBJ2-3; 8 positions match TRBD2. The CDR3 is 15 residues long. The V gene end was trimmed by 4 bases and the J gene end by 5 bases; junction bases not matched to a gene: 8.

This clonotype was found a few times. One junction end disagrees with the germline gene, perhaps due to a read error. The chain joins TRBV7-2 to TRBJ2-3, with 9 bases aligning to TRBD1. CDR1 is SGHTA, CDR2 FQGNSA, per germline. This CDR3 contains 11 residues. The CDR3 loop is CASSQLTGGDF. The CDR3 nucleotides read TGTGCCAGCAGCCAGCTGACAGGGGGGGATTTT.

This chain uses TRBV11-3 with TRBJ2-1, with 11 bases that match TRBD2. CDR3 length: 15 residues. The V and J ends lost 5 bases and 6 bases, in that order; junction bases with no gene match: 6. Germline V gene data show CDR1 as SGHNT and CDR2 as YENEEA. In DNA, the CDR3 is TGTGCCAGCAGCAAGGGACTAGCGGAGTCCAATGAGCAGTTCTTC. It specifies CASSKGLAESNEQFF.

The chain combines TRBV12-3 or TRBV12-4 with TRBJ2-5; 9 positions match TRBD2. The DNA end favors TRBJ2-1, so the J call may be wrong. This CDR3 spans 16 amino acids. The CDR3, as DNA: TGTGCCAGCAGTTCCCCTCGCCTAGCGGGGAGTAATGAGCAGTTCTTC. As protein: CASSSPRLAGSNEQFF.

This clonotype was observed a handful of times. The genes are TRBV12-3 or TRBV12-4 and TRBJ2-5; D is ambiguous. CDR3 length: 12 amino acids. With 6 bases removed from V and 5 bases from J, the gap between germline ends came to 10 bases. The CDR3 coding sequence is TGTGCCAGCAGCCCTACCATGGAGACCCAGTACTTC. Protein product: CASSPTMETQYF.

This clonotype was found a few times. The V call is TRBV3-1, the J call TRBJ1-4, with TRBD1 matching 7 bases. The ends lost 6 bases at V and 7 bases at J; junction bases unmatched: 5. Germline V gene sequence: CDR1 LGHDT, CDR2 YNNKEL (reference sequence). CDR3 size: 13 residues. As DNA, the CDR3 is TGTGCCAGCAGTTGGACAGGAACTGAAAAACTGTTTTTT. Amino acids: CASSWTGTEKLFF.

V and J are TRBV12-3 or TRBV12-4 and TRBJ2-1; TRBD1 aligns across 9 bases. V lost 5 bases to trimming and J lost 4 bases; unmatched junction nucleotides: 6. The CDR3 contains 15 residues. The CDR3 DNA reads as TGTGCCAGCAGTCCCCGGGACAGGGAGTACAATGAGCAGTTCTTC. It codes for CASSPRDREYNEQFF.

The sample holds a few counts of this clonotype. A junction boundary mismatches the germline segment, possibly from a read error. The chain joins TRBV6-6 to TRBJ1-3, with D unresolved. This CDR3 spans 10 amino acids. CDR1 is MNHNY and CDR2 is SVGAGI in the germline V gene (reference sequence). CDR3 protein: CASRGNAIYF. The CDR3 nucleotides are TGTGCCAGCAGGGGAAACGCCATATATTTT.

The chain employs TRBV4-1 and TRBJ2-5, with D hard to call. V lost 4 bases to trimming and J lost 11 bases, with 14 bases between them. Germline lookup yields CDR1 MGHRA and CDR2 YSYEKL. This CDR3 has 12 residues. CDR3 amino acids: CASSRDGLVQYF. The CDR3 DNA reads TGCGCCAGCAGCCGAGACGGGTTGGTGCAGTACTTC.

The chain joins TRBV7-8 to TRBJ1-4, with D possibly matching TRBD1 (6 bases). This CDR3 is 15 amino acids long. Trimming shortened V by 1 base and J by 4 bases, and 10 bases separated the two germline ends. Germline CDR1 is SGHVS and CDR2 is FQNEAQ. The CDR3 coding sequence is TGTGCCAGCAGCTTAGGGACAGTGATTAATGAAAAACTGTTTTTT. It specifies CASSLGTVINEKLFF.

The chain is built from TRBV18 and TRBJ2-1; TRBD1 is a possible D gene (6 bases). CDR3 length: 13 residues. Trimming left V 0 bases short and J 10 bases short, with 10 bases between. Germline V CDR1 and CDR2: KGHSH, LQKENI. CDR3 sequence: CASSPPSTGEQFF. In nucleotides, the CDR3 is TGTGCCAGCTCACCACCCTCGACAGGAGAGCAGTTCTTC.

This sequence joins TRBV20-1 and TRBJ2-2; perhaps TRBD1 as D (5 bases). There are 12 residues in the CDR3. CDR1 DFQATT and CDR2 SNEGSKA come from the germline V gene (reference sequence). The germline V and J ends were trimmed by 6 bases and 3 bases, with 8 bases remaining between them. CDR3 in DNA: TGCAGTGCCCCCAGGGACACCGGGGAGCTGTTTTTT. Residues: CSAPRDTGELFF.

The chain links TRBV5-1 to TRBJ2-5, with D unresolved. CDR1 SGHRS and CDR2 YFSETQ come from the germline V gene. Trimming left V 3 bases short and J 1 base short, with 10 bases between. The CDR3 has 14 amino acids. The CDR3 sequence is CASSWAHSQETQYF. The CDR3 DNA is TGCGCCAGCAGCTGGGCCCACTCCCAAGAGACCCAGTACTTC.